This T cell receptor beta chain is from a study of cytomegalovirus exposure and HLA in healthy donors. Broader study findings: Most TCR beta V segments were productive about 90% or about 30% of the time in an earlier analysis.

The germline CDR1 and CDR2 sequences are SQVTM and ANQGSEA. Germline trimming cut 0 bases from V and 5 bases from J; bases unmatched to any gene: 8. The CDR3 is made up of 17 amino acids. PCR involved 60 Vbeta and 13 Jbeta primers. The repertoire was sequenced with immunoSEQ multiplex PCR; TCRdb's copy has only in-frame clones and lacks some. The sample carries approximately 95,000 clones, around 84% recorded once. As to this clone: Its antigen is unidentified.

The V call is TRBV29-1, the J call TRBJ2-3; TRBD2 matches 13 bases. This receptor was identified in a woman in her thirties or forties in good health and CMV-seropositive. Sequenced input: PBMCs. CDR3 amino acids: CSVEDRLGLAGIDTQYF. CDR3 DNA sequence: TGCAGCGTTGAAGACAGATTGGGACTAGCGGGAATAGATACGCAGTATTTT.